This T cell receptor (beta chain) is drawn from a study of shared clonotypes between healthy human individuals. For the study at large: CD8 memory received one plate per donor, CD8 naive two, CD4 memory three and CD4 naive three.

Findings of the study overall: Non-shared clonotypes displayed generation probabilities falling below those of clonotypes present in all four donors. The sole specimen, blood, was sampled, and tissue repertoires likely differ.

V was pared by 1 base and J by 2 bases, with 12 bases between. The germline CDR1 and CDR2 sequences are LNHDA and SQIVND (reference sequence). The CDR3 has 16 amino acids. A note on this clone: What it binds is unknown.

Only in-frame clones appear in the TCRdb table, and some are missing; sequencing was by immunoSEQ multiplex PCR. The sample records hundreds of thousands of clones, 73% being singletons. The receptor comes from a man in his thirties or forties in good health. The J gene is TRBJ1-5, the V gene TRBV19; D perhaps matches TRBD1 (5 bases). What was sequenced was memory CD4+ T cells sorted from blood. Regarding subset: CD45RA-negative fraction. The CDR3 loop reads CASSIVNPTGNQPQHF. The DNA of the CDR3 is TGTGCCAGTAGTATAGTCAATCCGACAGGCAATCAGCCCCAGCATTTT.